This T cell receptor beta chain was recorded in a study of blood T cells in healthy people across ages. Study-level background: Every two T cells gave about one barcoded beta molecule via template switching. Study-wide findings and caveats: Among long-lived donors, naive CD4+ cells were more numerous and diversity higher than in aged donors.

Between the trimmed V and J ends, which lost 7 bases and 5 bases, there was a span of 18 bases. The CDR3 runs 15 residues. Roughly 9.8 milliliters of peripheral blood were drawn from each donor. A second PCR of about 6 to 11 cycles used a sample-barcoded 5' primer and a J-beta primer mix. TCRdb re-called the 5' RACE reads with MiXCR, one entry per CDR3 protein. In the table there are 1.5 million to 2 million distinct CDR3 sequences, roughly 52% of which are singletons. Worth noting for this clonotype: The antigen is unknown.

The TCR comes from a woman between 40 and 50 years old in good health. Sequencing was performed on blood. The chain uses TRBV12-3 or TRBV12-4 and TRBJ1-5; maybe TRBD1 (6 bases). CDR3 nucleotides: TGTGCCAGCATTAAGGGGGGGCGTCAAGATCAGCCCCAGCATTTT. Its translation is CASIKGGRQDQPQHF.